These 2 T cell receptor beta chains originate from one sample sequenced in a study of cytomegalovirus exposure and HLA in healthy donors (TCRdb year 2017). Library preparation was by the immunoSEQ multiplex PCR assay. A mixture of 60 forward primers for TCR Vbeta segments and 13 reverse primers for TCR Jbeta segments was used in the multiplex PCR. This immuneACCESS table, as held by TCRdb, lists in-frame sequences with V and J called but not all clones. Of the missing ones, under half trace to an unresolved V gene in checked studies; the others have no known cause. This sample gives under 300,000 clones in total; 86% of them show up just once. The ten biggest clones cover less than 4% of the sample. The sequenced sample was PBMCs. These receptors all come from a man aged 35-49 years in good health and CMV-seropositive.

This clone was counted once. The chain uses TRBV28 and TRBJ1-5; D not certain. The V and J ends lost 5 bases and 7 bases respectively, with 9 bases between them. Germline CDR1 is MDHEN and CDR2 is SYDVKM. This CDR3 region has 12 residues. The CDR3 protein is CASSEQLQPQHF. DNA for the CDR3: TGTGCCAGCAGTGAACAGCTCCAGCCCCAGCATTTT.

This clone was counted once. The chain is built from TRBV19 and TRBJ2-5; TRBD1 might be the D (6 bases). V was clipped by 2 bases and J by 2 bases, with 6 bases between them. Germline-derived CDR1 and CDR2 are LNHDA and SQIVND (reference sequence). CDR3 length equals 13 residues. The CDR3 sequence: CASSITGQETQYF. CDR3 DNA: TGTGCCAGTAGTATAACAGGGCAAGAGACCCAGTACTTC.